Below, 4 T cell receptor beta chains from the same sample are listed, as sequenced in a study of T cells after yellow fever vaccination. TCRdb ran MiXCR on the 5' RACE reads and lists one entry per CDR3 protein. Here the sample spans about 120,000 distinct CDR3 sequences, roughly 8.2% being singletons. The sequencing used CD8+ T cells sorted from PBMCs, collected on the day of the yellow fever booster vaccination. Source of these receptors: a man aged 18 to 30 who received the YFV17D yellow fever vaccine.

This clonotype was picked up a small number of times. This rearrangement joins TRBV29-1 to TRBJ2-5; D not certain. Trimming removed 4 bases at V and 2 bases at J, with 20 bases between. Germline lookup yields CDR1 SQVTM and CDR2 ANQGSEA. This CDR3 contains 16 residues. CDR3 nucleotide sequence: TGCAGCGTTGTCGGTGAGCACAGTGAGATTCAAGAGACCCAGTACTTC. Translated, it gives CSVVGEHSEIQETQYF.

This clonotype came up many times. This chain connects TRBV30 to TRBJ2-1; the D call may be TRBD1 or TRBD2 (6 bases each). The CDR3 extends over 15 amino acids. Germline CDR1 is GTSNPN and CDR2 is SVGIG (reference sequence). Deletions cut 0 bases from V and 7 bases from J, with 16 bases between. CDR3 residues: CAWSVPEGEVNEQFF. DNA for the CDR3: TGTGCCTGGAGTGTACCCGAGGGGGAGGTGAATGAGCAGTTCTTC.

In its sample, this clonotype was seen a few times. The chain has TRBV29-1 and TRBJ1-1; unclear D gene. V lost 7 bases to trimming and J lost 8 bases, with 11 bases between them. The CDR3 consists of 10 residues. Germline loops: CDR1 SQVTM, CDR2 ANQGSEA. The CDR3 nucleotides are TGCAGCGGGTGGGCCGGCGAAGCTTTCTTT. This encodes CSGWAGEAFF.

V and J are TRBV7-2 and TRBJ2-5; D is unresolved. Germline V gene data show CDR1 as SGHTA and CDR2 as FQGNSA. V lost 4 bases and J 5 bases, leaving 11 bases between the germline ends. The CDR3 spans 13 residues. The CDR3 region has the DNA TGTGCCAGCAGCTGGATGGGCCGGGAGACCCAGTACTTC. Protein: CASSWMGRETQYF.